The present T cell receptor (beta chain) was sequenced within a study of blood T cell repertoires in COVID-19. Study background: PBMCs, B-cell-depleted T cells, or T cells provided the cDNA or gDNA that made up the material.

V shed 3 bases, J shed 0 bases, and the junction held 4 bases outside the gene matches. The CDR3 is 16 amino acids. The V gene's germline CDR1 is SGDLS and CDR2 YYNGEE. Original data processing: Reference gene primer amplification gave estimated nucleated cell counts. TCRdb's table, derived via immunoSEQ multiplex PCR, lists solely in-frame clones and lacks some. V and J calls plus clone size are reproduced from that table; the DNA served to infer D and trimming. The repertoire has 110,000 to 150,000 clones, approximately 90% of them found once; the top ten carry around 3.3%. The V gene is TRBV9, the J gene TRBJ2-2, with 8 bases lining up with TRBD2. The TCR comes from an older woman with active COVID-19. The sequenced material came from peripheral blood. The CDR3 DNA reads TGTGCCAGCAGCGCAACTAGCGGACCGAACACCGGGGAGCTGTTTTTT. Protein: CASSATSGPNTGELFF.